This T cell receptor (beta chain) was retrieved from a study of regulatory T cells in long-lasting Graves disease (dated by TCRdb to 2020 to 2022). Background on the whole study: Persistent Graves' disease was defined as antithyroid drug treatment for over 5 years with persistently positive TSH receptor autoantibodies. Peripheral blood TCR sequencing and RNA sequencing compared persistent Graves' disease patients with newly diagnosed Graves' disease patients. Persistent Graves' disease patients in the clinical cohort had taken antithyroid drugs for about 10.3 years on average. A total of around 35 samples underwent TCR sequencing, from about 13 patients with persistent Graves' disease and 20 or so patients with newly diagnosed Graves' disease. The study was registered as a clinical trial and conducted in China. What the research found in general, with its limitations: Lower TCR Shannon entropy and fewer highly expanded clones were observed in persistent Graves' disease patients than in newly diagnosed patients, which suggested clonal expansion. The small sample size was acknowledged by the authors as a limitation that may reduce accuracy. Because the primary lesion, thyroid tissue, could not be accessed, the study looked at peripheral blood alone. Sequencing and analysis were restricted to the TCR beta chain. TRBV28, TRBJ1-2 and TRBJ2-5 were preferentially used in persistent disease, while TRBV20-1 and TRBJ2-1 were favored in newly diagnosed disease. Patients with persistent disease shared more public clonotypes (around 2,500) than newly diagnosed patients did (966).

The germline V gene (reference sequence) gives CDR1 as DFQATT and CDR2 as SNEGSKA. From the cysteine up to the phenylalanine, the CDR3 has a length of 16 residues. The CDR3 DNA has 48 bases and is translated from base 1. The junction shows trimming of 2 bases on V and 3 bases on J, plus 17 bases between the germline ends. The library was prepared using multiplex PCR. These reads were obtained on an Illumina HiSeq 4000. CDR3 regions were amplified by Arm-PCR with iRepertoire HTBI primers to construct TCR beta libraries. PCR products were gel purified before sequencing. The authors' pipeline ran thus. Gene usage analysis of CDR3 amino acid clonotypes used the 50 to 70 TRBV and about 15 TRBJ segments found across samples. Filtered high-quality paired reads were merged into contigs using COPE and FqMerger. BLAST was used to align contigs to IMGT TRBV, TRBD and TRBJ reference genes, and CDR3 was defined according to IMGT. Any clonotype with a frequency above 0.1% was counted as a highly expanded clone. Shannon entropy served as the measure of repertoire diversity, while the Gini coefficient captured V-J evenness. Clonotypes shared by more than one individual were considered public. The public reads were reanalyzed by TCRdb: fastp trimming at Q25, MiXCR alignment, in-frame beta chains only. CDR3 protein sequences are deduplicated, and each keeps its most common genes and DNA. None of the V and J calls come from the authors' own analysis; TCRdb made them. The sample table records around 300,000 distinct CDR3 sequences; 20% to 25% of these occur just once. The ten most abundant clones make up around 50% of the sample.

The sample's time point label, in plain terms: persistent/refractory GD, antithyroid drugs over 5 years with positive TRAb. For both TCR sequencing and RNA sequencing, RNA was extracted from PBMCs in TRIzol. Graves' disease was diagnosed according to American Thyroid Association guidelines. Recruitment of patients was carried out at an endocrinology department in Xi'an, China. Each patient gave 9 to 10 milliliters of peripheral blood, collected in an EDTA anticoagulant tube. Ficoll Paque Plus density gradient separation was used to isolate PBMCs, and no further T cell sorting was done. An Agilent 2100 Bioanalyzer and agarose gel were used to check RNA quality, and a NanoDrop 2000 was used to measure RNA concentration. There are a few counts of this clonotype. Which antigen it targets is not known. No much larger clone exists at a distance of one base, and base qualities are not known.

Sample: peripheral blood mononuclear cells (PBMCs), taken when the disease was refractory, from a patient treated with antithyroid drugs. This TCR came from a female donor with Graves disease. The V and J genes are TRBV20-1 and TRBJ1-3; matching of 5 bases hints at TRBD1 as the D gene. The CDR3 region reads CSARPWGGRGGNTIYF. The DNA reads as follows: TGCAGTGCTAGACCCTGGGGGGGGAGAGGTGGAAACACCATATATTTT.